This is a list of T cell receptor beta chains from one sample in a study of cytomegalovirus exposure and HLA in healthy donors. Sequencing used immunoSEQ multiplex PCR; TCRdb keeps in-frame clones, though not all of them. This sample has 110,000 to 150,000 clones; over 70% occur once, and the top ten carry roughly 4.8%. Sequencing was performed on PBMCs. Source of these receptors: a man aged 40-49 years in good health and CMV-seronegative. Both conserved end residues are part of each CDR3. D genes are given only for firm matches. Size is omitted from some rows. Given values are once, few, many or a class for expanded clones.

D gene,V gene,CDR3 length,J gene,clone size,CDR3 DNA,CDR3 protein
NA,TRBV18,13,TRBJ1-1,NA,TGTGCCAGCTCACCGGGACAGAACACTGAAGCTTTCTTT,CASSPGQNTEAFF
NA,TRBV29-1,15,TRBJ2-5,NA,TGCAGCGCCGGACCGGGACTCGGCGAGCAAGAGACCCAGTACTTC,CSAGPGLGEQETQYF
NA,TRBV11-2,14,TRBJ1-2,NA,TGTGCCAGCAGCTCTAGCAAGGTCGGCTATGGCTACACCTTC,CASSSSKVGYGYTF
NA,TRBV5-6,13,TRBJ1-2,NA,TGTGCCAGCAGCCCCGACAGACTCTATGGCTACACCTTC,CASSPDRLYGYTF
TRBD1,TRBV30,13,TRBJ2-7,NA,TGTGCCTGGAGTTCTGACAGGGCGTACGAGCAGTACTTC,CAWSSDRAYEQYF
NA,TRBV6-5,15,TRBJ2-2,once,TGTGCCAGCAGTTACCCGGGACAAAACACCGGGGAGCTGTTTTTT,CASSYPGQNTGELFF
NA,TRBV14,16,TRBJ1-1,NA,TGTGCCGGCAGCCAAGACATTCCCAGTTTGAACACTGAAGCTTTCTTT,CAGSQDIPSLNTEAFF
NA,TRBV25-1,14,TRBJ1-1,NA,TGTGCCAGCAGTGAATTGAGGGCTAACACTGAAGCTTTCTTT,CASSELRANTEAFF
NA,TRBV5-6,14,TRBJ2-5,once,TGTGCCAGCAGCTCGCAGATCCTCCAAGAGACCCAGTACTTC,CASSSQILQETQYF
TRBD1,TRBV18,15,TRBJ2-7,few,TGTGCCAGCTCACCCTTCCCGGGACAGACCTACGAGCAGTACTTC,CASSPFPGQTYEQYF
TRBD2,TRBV7-9,16,TRBJ2-7,once,TGTGCCAGCAGTTCACCGACTAGCGGCAGTGGGACTGAGCAGTACTTC,CASSSPTSGSGTEQYF
TRBD2,TRBV30,15,TRBJ2-3,NA,TGTGCCTGGATGGGGACTAGCGGGGGGAGAGATACGCAGTATTTT,CAWMGTSGGRDTQYF
NA,TRBV5-1,13,TRBJ1-5,once,TGCGCCAGCAGCTCGGGAGGGCCGGAGCCCCAGCATTTT,CASSSGGPEPQHF
TRBD1,TRBV29-1,13,TRBJ2-7,NA,TGCAGCGCCAGGGGGACAGCTTCCTACGAGCAGTACTTC,CSARGTASYEQYF
NA,TRBV12-5,13,TRBJ1-6,NA,TGTGCTAGTGGTTTGGGGGGGCGTTCCCCCCTCCACTTT,CASGLGGRSPLHF
NA,TRBV9,15,TRBJ2-2,NA,TGTGCCAGCAGCGTAGTGTCCGGAGACACCGGGGAGCTGTTTTTT,CASSVVSGDTGELFF
TRBD1,TRBV9,16,TRBJ1-4,few,TGTGCCAGCAGCGGGACAGGGGGAGGGCCTAATGAAAAACTGTTTTTT,CASSGTGGGPNEKLFF
TRBD1,TRBV6-5,16,TRBJ1-1,NA,TGTGCCAGCAGTTCCTTCGGGACAGGGAGGGGCACTGAAGCTTTCTTT,CASSSFGTGRGTEAFF
TRBD1,TRBV9,13,TRBJ2-1,NA,TGTGCCAGCAGCGGATCACTGACAGGGAATAAGTTCTTC,CASSGSLTGNKFF
TRBD1,TRBV5-6,14,TRBJ2-7,once,TGTGCCAGCAGCTTGGGAGGGGGCGCGAGGGAGCAGTACTTC,CASSLGGGAREQYF
NA,TRBV6-6,12,TRBJ1-1,NA,TGTGCCTGCAGTATCGGGAACACTGAAGCTTTCTTT,CACSIGNTEAFF
NA,TRBV30,13,TRBJ1-5,NA,TGTGCCTGGAGTGTACAGATTCGGCAGCCCCAGCATTTT,CAWSVQIRQPQHF
TRBD1,TRBV29-1,15,TRBJ2-2,NA,TGCAGCGCTAAAGGGACAGGGGTTTTGGCCGGGGAGCTGTTTTTT,CSAKGTGVLAGELFF
NA,TRBV10-3,15,TRBJ1-2,NA,TGTGCCATCAGTGAGTCGACTCAGGGCCTCTATGGCTACACCTTC,CAISESTQGLYGYTF
TRBD2,TRBV6-5,15,TRBJ2-7,NA,TGTGCCAGCAGTTACTCGGGACTAGCGGGTTACGAGCAGTACTTC,CASSYSGLAGYEQYF
TRBD1,TRBV6-1,12,TRBJ1-1,few,TGTGCCAGTGACCGACAGGGGTATGAAGCTTTCTTT,CASDRQGYEAFF
NA,TRBV9,14,TRBJ1-2,NA,TGTGCCAGCAGCGTAGACCAGTCAAACTATGGCTACACCTTC,CASSVDQSNYGYTF
TRBD1,TRBV2,15,TRBJ2-3,NA,TGTGCCAGCCCATTCTCGGGACAGGGCCCAGATACGCAGTATTTT,CASPFSGQGPDTQYF
NA,TRBV27,14,TRBJ1-1,few,TGTGCCAGCAGTTTATCAGGGGGGAACACTGAAGCTTTCTTT,CASSLSGGNTEAFF
TRBD1,TRBV6-5,13,TRBJ1-2,NA,TGTGCCACTACCAGGCAGGGGGACTATGGCTACACCTTC,CATTRQGDYGYTF
TRBD1,TRBV7-2,16,TRBJ1-4,NA,TGTGCCAGCAGCTACACAGGGGGCGCCGAAGGTGAAAAACTGTTTTTT,CASSYTGGAEGEKLFF
NA,TRBV5-4,15,TRBJ2-4,NA,TGTGCCAGCAGCCTGGGGGAGGTAGCCAAAAACATTCAGTACTTC,CASSLGEVAKNIQYF
NA,TRBV5-4,13,TRBJ2-1,NA,TGTGCCAGCAGCATCCGGGAGTACAATGAGCAGTTCTTC,CASSIREYNEQFF
NA,TRBV30,14,TRBJ1-1,NA,TGTGCCTGGAGTAGGAAAGGAGGATACACTGAAGCTTTCTTT,CAWSRKGGYTEAFF
NA,TRBV7-8,18,TRBJ2-7,NA,TGTGCCAGCAGCTTAACCACCTCTACAGCAACGATGTCCTACGAGCAGTACTTC,CASSLTTSTATMSYEQYF
TRBD2,TRBV30,13,TRBJ2-7,NA,TGTGCCTCTACGACTAGCGGGGGCTACGAGCAGTACTTC,CASTTSGGYEQYF
TRBD2,TRBV7-3,16,TRBJ2-3,NA,TGTGCCAGCAGTCCCGGGACTAGCGGGGGCACAGATACGCAGTATTTT,CASSPGTSGGTDTQYF
TRBD2,TRBV5-1,19,TRBJ2-1,NA,TGCGCCAGCAGCTTGGCCCTAGCGGGGGCCCAAAGCTCCTACAATGAGCAGTTCTTC,CASSLALAGAQSSYNEQFF
NA,TRBV6-5,15,TRBJ1-5,NA,TGTGCCAGCAGTCTTACAAAAAAAAGCAATCAGCCCCAGCATTTT,CASSLTKKSNQPQHF
TRBD1,TRBV15,15,TRBJ1-1,few,TGTGCCACCAGCCACCCGGGACAGGGGTCAAGAGAAGCTTTCTTT,CATSHPGQGSREAFF
NA,TRBV27,16,TRBJ2-6,few,TGTGCCAGCAGCCCCTACGCAGGGACAGGGGCCAACGTCCTGACTTTC,CASSPYAGTGANVLTF